A single sample is the source of the 32 T cell receptor beta chains below, sequenced in a study of response to subunit inactivated influenza vaccine listed by TCRdb under 2018. The library was built by means of RT-PCR. This sample was sequenced with an Illumina HiSeq 2500. TCRdb passed the public sequencing reads through fastp at Q25 and MiXCR, retaining productive beta sequences. Every distinct CDR3 protein forms one entry, paired with its most common genes and DNA. The sample yields roughly 670,000 distinct CDR3 sequences; around 15% were counted once. The ten largest clones represent 6.5% to 8% of the sample. The sample was PBMCs from blood, taken 14 days before vaccination. The receptor set was obtained from a middle-aged man who received an inactivated influenza vaccine. Donor details come from another sample of the same person, matched by shared clones.

This clonotype was counted many times. The chain employs TRBV7-2 and TRBJ1-1; D perhaps matches TRBD1 (6 bases). This CDR3 spans 15 amino acids. The V gene's germline CDR1 is SGHTA and CDR2 FQGNSA. V was clipped by 1 base and J by 1 base, with 10 bases between them. CDR3 DNA sequence: TGTGCCAGCAGCTTAGTAGGCAGGGGGAACACTGAAGCTTTCTTT. Translation gives CASSLVGRGNTEAFF.

This chain connects TRBV10-3 to TRBJ2-7, with D perhaps matching TRBD1 or TRBD2 (5 bases each). This CDR3 is built from 11 residues. Germline CDR1 is ENHRY and CDR2 is SYGVKD. V was pared by 6 bases and J by 8 bases, with 11 bases between. The CDR3 spells CAISAEGQQYF. DNA of the CDR3: TGTGCCATCAGCGCCGAGGGACAGCAGTACTTC.

This clonotype was counted only a few times. CDR3 DNA sequence: TGTGCCACCAGCAGAGCAGGGGCTGAAGCTTTCTTT. Its protein product is CATSRAGAEAFF. The rearrangement uses TRBV15 and TRBJ1-1, with a tentative D call TRBD1 (6 bases). V was shortened by 1 base and J by 6 bases, with 6 bases between the two germline ends. Germline CDR1 reads LNHNV; CDR2 reads YYDKDF (reference sequence). The length of the CDR3 is 12 residues.

The J gene is TRBJ2-3, the V gene TRBV3-1; 9 bases line up with TRBD2. Germline V gives CDR1 LGHDT, CDR2 YNNKEL (reference sequence). V gave up 0 bases and J gave up 1 base; unmatched junction bases: 8. The CDR3 is 18 amino acids. The CDR3 sequence is CASSQDAGGTRGTDTQYF. For the CDR3, the DNA is TGTGCCAGCAGCCAAGATGCGGGAGGGACGCGGGGCACAGATACGCAGTATTTT.

There are a few counts of this clonotype. This rearrangement joins TRBV12-3 or TRBV12-4 to TRBJ1-5; no firm D call. The V and J ends lost 5 bases and 9 bases respectively, with 17 bases between them. The CDR3 contains 14 residues. As DNA, the CDR3 is TGTGCCAGCAGTCTAGGACCGTCCGGGCCGCCCCAGCATTTT. Translation: CASSLGPSGPPQHF.

The chain recombines TRBV28 with TRBJ2-1; D perhaps matches TRBD1 (6 bases). This CDR3 region has 16 residues. From germline, CDR1 is MDHEN and CDR2 SYDVKM. V lost 1 base and J 8 bases, leaving 18 bases between the germline ends. The CDR3 sequence is CASSLLSRGAFDEQFF. The CDR3 nucleotides are TGTGCCAGCAGTTTATTGTCCAGGGGCGCCTTCGATGAGCAGTTCTTC.

The gene calls are TRBV2 and TRBJ2-3, with unresolved D. CDR1 and CDR2 (germline): SNHLY, FYNNEI. This CDR3 contains 13 residues. Trimming took off 7 bases at V and 5 bases at J, with 13 bases between the two ends. CDR3: CASTYRAEDTQYF. CDR3 DNA: TGTGCCAGCACCTATCGGGCGGAAGATACGCAGTATTTT.

J is TRBJ2-7 and V is TRBV7-9, with 8 positions matching TRBD2. CDR3 length: 13 residues. J was trimmed by 5 bases and V by 8 bases; bases with no gene match: 8. Germline CDR1 and CDR2: SEHNR and FQNEAQ (reference sequence). The CDR3 sequence is CASARGGLDEQYF. As DNA, the CDR3 is TGTGCCAGCGCTCGGGGGGGGTTGGACGAGCAGTACTTC.

CDR3 protein: CASSPRDGLSYEQYF. DNA of the CDR3: TGTGCCAGCAGTCCCCGGGACGGCTTATCCTACGAGCAGTACTTC. J is TRBJ2-7 and V is TRBV12-3 or TRBV12-4; D assignment may be TRBD1 or TRBD2 (5 bases each). The CDR3 loop spans 15 amino acids. V was pared by 5 bases and J by 1 base, with 15 bases between.

In its sample, this clonotype was seen many times. The rearrangement uses TRBV7-2 and TRBJ2-4; maybe TRBD2 (5 bases). The ends were cut back, 0 bases at V and 0 bases at J, with 9 bases in the middle. Germline lookup yields CDR1 SGHTA and CDR2 FQGNSA. This CDR3 region has 16 residues. The CDR3 coding sequence is TGTGCCAGCAGCTTAGCGGGAGCCCTAGCCAAAAACATTCAGTACTTC. This sequence encodes CASSLAGALAKNIQYF. The full variable domain, with the rest looked up from reference TRBV7-2 and TRBJ2-4, is GAGVSQSPSNKVTEKGKDVELRCDPISGHTALYWYRQSLGQGLEFLIYFQGNSAPDKSGLPSDRFSAERTGGSVSTLTIQRTQQEDSAVYLCASSLAGALAKNIQYFGAGTRLSVL.

The chain uses TRBV18 and TRBJ2-5; the D is unclear. The germline V and J ends were trimmed by 0 bases and 4 bases, with 6 bases remaining between them. Germline V lookup: CDR1 KGHSH, CDR2 LQKENI. This CDR3 comprises 13 residues. The CDR3 spells CASSPPSIETQYF. The CDR3 coding sequence is TGTGCCAGCTCACCACCGTCAATAGAGACCCAGTACTTC.

This clonotype appeared many times. The chain joins TRBV27 to TRBJ2-7; 11 nucleotides match TRBD1. CDR3 length equals 15 residues. CDR1 is MNHEY and CDR2 is SMNVEV in the germline V gene (reference sequence). V shed 6 bases, J shed 0 bases, and the junction held 4 bases outside the gene matches. The chain's CDR3 is CASRTGTGGSYEQYF. CDR3 nucleotides: TGTGCCAGCAGAACCGGGACAGGGGGCTCCTACGAGCAGTACTTC.

This chain joins TRBV10-2 and TRBJ1-5; D may be TRBD1 (6 bases). This CDR3 comprises 15 residues. The ends were cut back, 6 bases at V and 2 bases at J, with 14 bases in the middle. Germline V gene sequence: CDR1 WSHSY, CDR2 SAAADI. The CDR3 reads CASSGAGVGNQPQHF. The CDR3 bases are TGCGCCAGCAGCGGCGCAGGGGTGGGCAATCAGCCCCAGCATTTT.

The rearrangement joins TRBV20-1 to TRBJ2-7; D is perhaps TRBD1 (5 bases). The germline V and J ends were trimmed by 3 bases and 7 bases, with 16 bases remaining between them. The CDR3 length is 13 residues. The V gene's germline CDR1 is DFQATT and CDR2 SNEGSKA (reference sequence). CDR3 DNA sequence: TGCAGTGCTAGGCCCAGGGCAAGATTAGAGCAGTACTTC. It specifies CSARPRARLEQYF.

This chain uses TRBV25-1 with TRBJ1-1; TRBD1 aligns across 9 bases. Germline V lookup: CDR1 MGHDK, CDR2 SYGVNS. The trim removed 6 bases at V and 0 bases at J, leaving 5 bases unmatched. This CDR3 is 15 amino acids long. The CDR3, as DNA: TGTGCCAGCAGCGGGACAGGGTTCATGAACACTGAAGCTTTCTTT. It translates to CASSGTGFMNTEAFF.

Many counts were recorded for this clonotype. One junction end disagrees with the germline gene, perhaps due to a read error. The V and J genes are TRBV5-1 and TRBJ2-5; D gene uncertain. Germline CDR1 and CDR2: SGHRS and YFSETQ. The CDR3 has 14 residues. DNA for the CDR3: TGTGCCAGCAGCTTAGCCGGCAGCCAAGAGACCCAGTACTTC. Protein sequence: CASSLAGSQETQYF.

The CDR3 protein is CASSQDPKGPYGYTF. The CDR3 coding sequence is TGCGCCAGCAGCCAAGATCCTAAAGGGCCCTATGGCTACACCTTC. The chain couples TRBV4-3 to TRBJ1-2; D gene uncertain. V lost 0 bases to trimming and J lost 4 bases, with 12 bases between them. This CDR3 is built from 15 residues. Germline assignment: CDR1 LGHNA and CDR2 YSLEER.

This clonotype was counted only a few times. J is TRBJ2-7 and V is TRBV29-1; 9 nucleotides match TRBD1. The CDR3 totals 13 residues. V lost 8 bases, J lost 5 bases, and 10 bases stayed unmatched. Germline V lookup: CDR1 SQVTM, CDR2 ANQGSEA. The CDR3 protein is CSTTGTGFNEQYF. The DNA for the CDR3 is TGCAGCACCACCGGGACAGGGTTCAACGAGCAGTACTTC.

This rearrangement joins TRBV7-9 to TRBJ1-1; no clear D. The CDR3 is 13 amino acids. Germline lookup yields CDR1 SEHNR and CDR2 FQNEAQ (reference sequence). The V gene lost 1 base and the J gene lost 5 bases, with 8 bases spanning the gap. CDR3: CASSLESRTEAFF. The CDR3, as DNA: TGTGCCAGCAGCTTAGAAAGCAGGACTGAAGCTTTCTTT.

The CDR3 bases are TGCAGTGCCCAAGGACAGGGGAACACTGAAGCTTTCTTT. Translating gives CSAQGQGNTEAFF. The chain links TRBV20-1 to TRBJ1-1, with 8 bases fitting TRBD1. The ends lost 6 bases at V and 1 base at J; junction bases unmatched: 4. The germline CDR1 and CDR2 sequences are DFQATT and SNEGSKA (reference sequence). This CDR3 has 13 residues.

This clonotype was detected only a few times. The V call is TRBV9, the J call TRBJ2-1; 13 bases line up with TRBD2. Germline loops: CDR1 SGDLS, CDR2 YYNGEE. This CDR3 comprises 18 residues. The V gene end was trimmed by 3 bases and the J gene end by 1 base; junction bases not matched to a gene: 7. As DNA, the CDR3 is TGTGCCAGCAGCGCTTCGGGACTAGCGGGGACTTCCTACAATGAGCAGTTCTTC. It specifies CASSASGLAGTSYNEQFF.

This clonotype was seen a handful of times. The chain combines TRBV6-1 with TRBJ1-6; D is perhaps TRBD1 (5 bases). CDR1 is MNHNS, CDR2 SASEGT, per germline. The length of the CDR3 is 12 residues. V lost 5 bases, J lost 7 bases, and 6 bases lay in between. The CDR3 loop reads CASSRGNSPLHF. The CDR3 DNA reads as TGTGCCAGCAGTCGGGGGAATTCACCCCTCCACTTT.

This clonotype occurred once. The J gene is TRBJ2-1, the V gene TRBV7-2; 8 bases line up with TRBD2. J lost 8 bases, V lost 5 bases, and 5 bases had no gene match. This CDR3 region has 13 residues. CDR1 and CDR2 from the germline V gene are SGHTA and FQGNSA. This CDR3 reads CASSGAGAYEQFF. For the CDR3, the DNA is TGTGCCAGCAGCGGAGCGGGAGCTTATGAGCAGTTCTTC.

J is TRBJ2-3 and V is TRBV18; TRBD1 aligns across 11 bases. Trimming removed 2 bases from V and 0 bases from J; junction bases left unmatched: 1. In germline, CDR1 is KGHSH, CDR2 LQKENI. The CDR3 extends over 16 amino acids. The CDR3 protein is CASSPGTGGSTDTQYF. Here the CDR3 DNA reads TGTGCCAGCTCACCAGGGACAGGGGGTAGCACAGATACGCAGTATTTT.

V gene TRBV7-2 combines with J gene TRBJ2-7; 8 bases map to TRBD2. CDR1 is SGHTA and CDR2 is FQGNSA in the germline V gene. Losses at the gene ends were 5 bases for V and 2 bases for J; bases not matched to a gene: 11. The CDR3 is made up of 16 amino acids. The chain's CDR3 is CASSIAGTSPTYEQYF. CDR3 DNA sequence: TGTGCCAGCAGCATCGCCGGGACTAGTCCCACCTACGAGCAGTACTTC.

The rearrangement links TRBV10-3 to TRBJ2-1, with D maybe TRBD2 (6 bases). Per the germline V gene, CDR1 is ENHRY and CDR2 is SYGVKD. CDR3 length: 13 residues. V lost 8 bases to trimming and J lost 7 bases, with 15 bases between them. CDR3 sequence reads: CAIGAGILNEQFF. The CDR3, as DNA: TGTGCCATCGGCGCGGGGATACTAAATGAGCAGTTCTTC.

There are a few counts of this clonotype. The CDR3 DNA reads as TGTGCCAGCAGCCAAGCAAGGGGACTAGCGAGCACCGGGGAGCTGTTTTTT. It is translated as CASSQARGLASTGELFF. This rearrangement joins TRBV3-1 to TRBJ2-2, with TRBD2 identical over 10 bases. The CDR3 is 17 residues long. V lost 1 base and J lost 4; bases outside the gene matches: 6. Germline V CDR1 and CDR2: LGHDT, YNNKEL (reference sequence).

Only a few counts were recorded for this clonotype. V usage is TRBV20-1 and J usage is TRBJ2-5; D is unresolved. CDR1 and CDR2 (germline): DFQATT, SNEGSKA (reference sequence). There are 14 residues in the CDR3. Deletions cut 2 bases from V and 2 bases from J, with 12 bases between. CDR3 sequence reads: CSARRSEPQETQYF. The CDR3 bases are TGCAGTGCTAGACGGTCAGAGCCTCAAGAGACCCAGTACTTC.

By frequency in the sample, this clonotype is medium-sized. J is TRBJ2-2 and V is TRBV27; 7 nucleotides match TRBD1. V was clipped by 5 bases and J by 2 bases; unmatched bases: 8. The CDR3 runs to 16 residues. Germline assignment: CDR1 MNHEY and CDR2 SMNVEV (reference sequence). The DNA for the CDR3 is TGTGCCAGCAGTGGGGAGACAGGGTACAACACCGGGGAGCTGTTTTTT. Amino acids: CASSGETGYNTGELFF.

This clonotype has more than one count but fewer than ten. The chain is built from TRBV30 and TRBJ2-1; D call uncertain. Germline V gene data show CDR1 as GTSNPN and CDR2 as SVGIG (reference sequence). The length of the CDR3 is 10 residues. Trimming removed 8 bases at V and 6 bases at J, with 8 bases between. For the CDR3, the DNA is TGTGCCGGAGAGCTCAATGAGCAGTTCTTC. Protein: CAGELNEQFF.

This clonotype was seen a few times. The V call is TRBV5-6, the J call TRBJ2-5, with TRBD1 as a possible D gene (6 bases). Germline loops: CDR1 SGHDT, CDR2 YYEEEE. Between the trimmed V and J ends, which lost 4 bases and 1 base, there was a span of 14 bases. The CDR3 extends over 15 amino acids. Here the CDR3 reads CASSGHRVLQETQYF. CDR3 nucleotides: TGTGCCAGCAGCGGACACAGGGTACTCCAAGAGACCCAGTACTTC. Combining the CDR3 with reference TRBV5-6 and TRBJ2-5 gives the whole variable domain DAGVTQSPTHLIKTRGQQVTLRCSPKSGHDTVSWYQQALGQGPQFIFQYYEEEERQRGNFPDRFSGHQFPNYSSELNVNALLLGDSALYLCASSGHRVLQETQYFGPGTRLLVL.

Here the CDR3 reads CASMARVGETQYF. The CDR3 coding sequence is TGTGCCAGCATGGCCAGGGTAGGAGAGACCCAGTACTTC. The J gene is TRBJ2-5, the V gene TRBV6-6, with TRBD1 as a possible D gene (5 bases). V was pared by 7 bases and J by 4 bases, with 13 bases between. Looked up from germline, CDR1 is MNHNY and CDR2 is SVGAGI (reference sequence). The CDR3 loop spans 13 amino acids.